This T cell receptor (beta chain) was identified during a study of blood T cell repertoires in COVID-19. This clone showed up just once. The trim removed 0 bases at V and 2 bases at J, leaving 5 bases unmatched. CDR3 size: 16 residues. Germline-derived CDR1 and CDR2 are SGHVS and FQNEAQ. Clones were sequenced by immunoSEQ multiplex PCR, and TCRdb holds only the in-frame ones, with some missing. The sample consists of tens of thousands of clones, approximately 91% of them appearing once. This chain connects TRBV7-8 to TRBJ2-3; TRBD2 agrees at 7 bases. The sequence derives from a man aged 65 to 79 with acute or convalescent COVID-19. Source material: peripheral blood. The chain's CDR3 is CASSLAWGGNTDTQYF. The CDR3, as DNA: TGTGCCAGCAGCTTAGCTTGGGGGGGAAACACAGATACGCAGTATTTT.